This T cell receptor (beta chain) was recorded in a study of T cells in Graves' hyperthyroidism and ophthalmopathy. Study context: Peripheral blood was drawn at first diagnosis, prior to all treatment.

Amplified TCR beta CDR3 regions derived from RNA transcripts. The TCR CDR3 was amplified in a first-round RT-PCR using the HTBI primer set. TCRdb re-called the multiplex PCR reads through MiXCR, storing one row per CDR3 protein. This table has nearly 600,000 distinct CDR3 sequences, 14% appearing once. This clonotype came up a few times. What it recognizes is unknown. Study-level results: Blood also contained most expanded thyroid clonotypes above 0.001.

Input material: blood. This receptor was obtained from a woman younger than 30 with Graves' ophthalmopathy.

The CDR3 nucleotides read TGCGCCAGCAGCTTGGGTGGCAGGGTGGAGGAGACCCAGTACTTC. Its protein product is CASSLGGRVEETQYF. The chain employs TRBV5-1 and TRBJ2-5; possible D gene TRBD1, 5 bases. Per the germline V gene, CDR1 is SGHRS and CDR2 is YFSETQ. CDR3 length: 15 amino acids. Trimming cost V 0 bases and J 5 bases, with 14 bases left between them.